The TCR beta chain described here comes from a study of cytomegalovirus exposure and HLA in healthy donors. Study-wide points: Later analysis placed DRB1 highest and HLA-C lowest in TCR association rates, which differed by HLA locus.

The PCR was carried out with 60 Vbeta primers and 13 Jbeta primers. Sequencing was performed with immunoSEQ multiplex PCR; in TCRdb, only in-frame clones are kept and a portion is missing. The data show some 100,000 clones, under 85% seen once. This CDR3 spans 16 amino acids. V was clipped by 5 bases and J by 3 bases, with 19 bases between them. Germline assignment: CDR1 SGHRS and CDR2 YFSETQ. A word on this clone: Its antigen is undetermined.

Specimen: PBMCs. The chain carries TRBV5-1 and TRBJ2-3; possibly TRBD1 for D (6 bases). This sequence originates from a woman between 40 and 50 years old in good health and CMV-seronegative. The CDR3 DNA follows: TGCGCCAGCAGAGAAGGACAGAATACTTTAACAGATACGCAGTATTTT. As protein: CASREGQNTLTDTQYF.